These 26 T cell receptor beta chains share one sample of origin, sequenced in a study of blood T cell repertoires in COVID-19 (dated by TCRdb to the early 2020s). The library came from the immunoSEQ multiplex PCR assay. This is the immuneACCESS table as TCRdb keeps it, with only in-frame sequences that have V and J called. A part of the clones is gone; compared with another copy, unresolved V genes explain less than half, and the rest is unexplained. This sample gives about 20,000 clones in total; about 89% of them show up just once. The biggest ten clones account for approximately 7.6% of the sample. What was sequenced was peripheral blood. The origin of the receptors is a woman in her fifties or sixties with active COVID-19.

This rearrangement joins TRBV2 to TRBJ2-7; a possible D gene is TRBD2 (6 bases). CDR1 and CDR2 (germline): SNHLY, FYNNEI. The CDR3 is made up of 14 amino acids. Trimming stripped 10 bases from V and 6 bases from J, with 22 bases between. CDR3 DNA: TGTGCCACGAAGGGTGCGGGGCCTCTTGGCGAGCAGTACTTC. This codes for CATKGAGPLGEQYF.

V gene TRBV10-2 combines with J gene TRBJ2-5, with 9 positions matching TRBD2. The V gene's germline CDR1 is WSHSY and CDR2 SAAADI. CDR3 size: 16 residues. Unmatched junction bases numbered 7, after V lost 0 bases and J lost 5 bases. The CDR3 is CASSESSWLAGETQYF. CDR3 in DNA: TGCGCCAGCAGTGAGTCGTCCTGGCTAGCGGGGGAGACCCAGTACTTC.

The gene calls are TRBV9 and TRBJ2-2; 10 bases are a match to TRBD2. J was trimmed by 4 bases and V by 1 base; bases with no gene match: 4. Germline V lookup: CDR1 SGDLS, CDR2 YYNGEE. The CDR3 is 16 amino acids. The CDR3 DNA reads TGTGCCAGCAGCGTAAGCGGGGGGGCCCTCACCGGGGAGCTGTTTTTT. Protein: CASSVSGGALTGELFF.

The CDR3 nucleotides read TGTGCCAGCAGAACGGGACAGAACTCCTACGAGCAGTACTTC. Translation gives CASRTGQNSYEQYF. The V call is TRBV6-6, the J call TRBJ2-7, with 7 bases fitting TRBD1. Germline-derived CDR1 and CDR2 are MNHNY and SVGAGI (reference sequence). This CDR3 is built from 14 residues. With 6 bases clipped from V and 0 bases from J, the junction kept 5 bases outside the gene matches.

The chain is built from TRBV6-5 and TRBJ2-7; D unresolved. CDR1 is MNHEY and CDR2 is SVGAGI in the germline V gene. V shed 11 bases and J shed 0 bases, with 11 bases lying between them. There are 12 residues in the CDR3. The CDR3 DNA follows: TGTGCCCTAGAAAGACCCTCCTACGAGCAGTACTTC. It is translated as CALERPSYEQYF.

The count of this clone is one. V usage is TRBV6-6 and J usage is TRBJ2-3, with 12 positions matching TRBD2. Trimming cost V 5 bases and J 11 bases; bases outside gene matches: 11. In germline, CDR1 is MNHNY, CDR2 SVGAGI (reference sequence). CDR3 length: 15 residues. The CDR3 here is CASSPSGGAVLWQYF. The CDR3 nucleotides are TGTGCCAGCAGTCCTAGCGGGGGGGCCGTTTTGTGGCAGTATTTT.

The chain recombines TRBV5-4 with TRBJ2-7; the match to TRBD2 covers 8 bases. The J segment lost 7 bases and the V segment lost 3 bases, leaving 12 bases of the junction unmatched. Germline V gives CDR1 SGHNT, CDR2 YYREEE (reference sequence). This CDR3 comprises 15 residues. DNA for the CDR3: TGTGCCAGCAGCTCCGAGGGTCTTCTAGCGGGTGAGCAGTACTTC. This gives the protein CASSSEGLLAGEQYF.

The chain combines TRBV11-3 with TRBJ2-3; 7 bases fit TRBD2. The CDR3 spans 14 residues. Germline V gives CDR1 SGHNT, CDR2 YENEEA. J lost 1 base, V lost 3 bases, and 1 base had no gene match. This CDR3 reads CASSFSGGTDTQYF. CDR3 bases: TGTGCCAGCAGCTTCAGCGGGGGCACAGATACGCAGTATTTT.

CDR3 DNA: TGCGCCAGCAGCTTGCGGCAGGGTGGAAACAATGAGCAGTTCTTC. Its translation: CASSLRQGGNNEQFF. This rearrangement joins TRBV5-1 to TRBJ2-1; tentative D call: TRBD1 (5 bases). This CDR3 comprises 15 residues. V was cut by 1 base and J by 5 bases, with 13 bases left in between. Germline CDR1 reads SGHRS; CDR2 reads YFSETQ.

The chain employs TRBV7-2 and TRBJ2-3, with TRBD2 matching over 8 bases. Per germline, CDR1 SGHTA and CDR2 FQGNSA. V lost 0 bases to trimming and J lost 7 bases; unmatched junction nucleotides: 9. The CDR3 consists of 16 residues. The CDR3 loop is CASSLAGGGYENTQYF. CDR3 coding DNA: TGTGCCAGCAGCTTAGCGGGCGGGGGGTATGAAAATACGCAGTATTTT.

V gene TRBV2 combines with J gene TRBJ2-7, with TRBD2 identical over 10 bases. CDR3 size: 15 residues. In germline, CDR1 is SNHLY, CDR2 FYNNEI. Unmatched junction bases numbered 3, after V lost 2 bases and J lost 2 bases. This CDR3 reads CASSETGTSAYEQYF. For the CDR3, the DNA is TGTGCCAGCAGTGAAACTGGGACTAGCGCCTACGAGCAGTACTTC.

The chain links TRBV29-1 to TRBJ1-1, with 10 bases matching TRBD1. The trim removed 7 bases at V and 2 bases at J, leaving 4 bases unmatched. In germline, CDR1 is SQVTM, CDR2 ANQGSEA. The CDR3 has 13 residues. This CDR3 reads CSGRQGANTEAFF. CDR3 DNA: TGCAGCGGGCGACAGGGGGCCAACACTGAAGCTTTCTTT.

The chain is built from TRBV7-6 and TRBJ1-6; 7 bases are shared with TRBD1. CDR3 length: 15 residues. The germline gives CDR1 SGHVS, CDR2 FNYEAQ. Trimming at V came to 5 bases and at J to 10 bases, leaving 11 bases not matched to a gene. The CDR3 here is CASSASGTAKSPLHF. The CDR3 DNA follows: TGTGCCAGCAGCGCCTCCGGGACAGCGAAATCACCCCTCCACTTT.

The chain has TRBV2 and TRBJ1-3, with 7 bases that match TRBD1. Germline CDR1 is SNHLY and CDR2 is FYNNEI. V was clipped by 6 bases and J by 4 bases; unmatched bases: 6. This CDR3 region has 14 residues. DNA of the CDR3: TGTGCCAGCAGGGGGGGACAGCAAGGAAACACCATATATTTT. Its protein product is CASRGGQQGNTIYF.

This clone was found once. The chain joins TRBV6-5 to TRBJ1-5; unclear D gene. Trimming stripped 0 bases from V and 6 bases from J, with 12 bases between. The V gene's germline CDR1 is MNHEY and CDR2 SVGAGI. The CDR3 has 15 amino acids. The DNA for the CDR3 is TGTGCCAGCAGTTACTCGCGATGGGGAGGTCAGCCCCAGCATTTT. It yields the protein CASSYSRWGGQPQHF.

V gene TRBV25-1 combines with J gene TRBJ1-1, with a tentative D call TRBD1 (5 bases). The CDR3 is 12 residues long. Trimming removed 3 bases from V and 10 bases from J, with 12 bases in between. Looked up from germline, CDR1 is MGHDK and CDR2 is SYGVNS. The CDR3 reads CASSDYGGGAFF. The CDR3 DNA reads as TGTGCCAGCAGTGATTACGGGGGGGGAGCTTTCTTT.

This sequence joins TRBV5-1 and TRBJ2-6, with 9 positions matching TRBD1. CDR1 is SGHRS, CDR2 YFSETQ, per germline. The V and J ends lost 2 bases and 3 bases, in that order; junction bases with no gene match: 12. This CDR3 comprises 19 residues. CDR3 sequence reads: CASSFLPGQGSGGANVLTF. The CDR3, as DNA: TGCGCCAGCAGCTTCCTACCGGGACAGGGTAGCGGTGGGGCCAACGTCCTGACTTTC.

A few counts support this clone. CDR3 sequence (DNA): TGCGCCAGCAGCTCTGGGACAGGGTTGACACCCCTCCACTTT. This translates into CASSSGTGLTPLHF. This rearrangement joins TRBV5-1 to TRBJ1-6, with 9 bases matching TRBD1. Germline assignment: CDR1 SGHRS and CDR2 YFSETQ. After removal of 3 bases from V and 11 bases from J, the junction contained 6 bases not matched to a gene. CDR3 length equals 14 residues.

CDR3 loop: CASSFDAAGGTHPADTQYF. CDR3 bases: TGCGCCAGCAGCTTCGACGCTGCAGGGGGGACTCACCCCGCAGATACGCAGTATTTT. This rearrangement joins TRBV5-1 to TRBJ2-3, with D tentatively TRBD1 (7 bases). V was cut by 2 bases and J by 4 bases, with 26 bases left in between. This CDR3 has 19 residues. Germline V gene sequence: CDR1 SGHRS, CDR2 YFSETQ. The full variable domain, in which reference TRBV5-1 and TRBJ2-3 provide the parts outside the CDR3, is KAGVTQTPRYLIKTRGQQVTLSCSPISGHRSVSWYQQTPGQGLQFLFEYFSETQRNKGNFPGRFSGRQFSNSRSEMNVSTLELGDSALYLCASSFDAAGGTHPADTQYFGPGTRLTVL.

The V gene is TRBV5-4, the J gene TRBJ1-3, with 7 bases lining up with TRBD1. CDR3 length: 16 amino acids. The germline CDR1 and CDR2 sequences are SGHNT and YYREEE (reference sequence). Germline trimming cut 0 bases from V and 0 bases from J; bases unmatched to any gene: 3. The CDR3 region has the DNA TGTGCCAGCAGCTTGGACAGGGGTTCCTCTGGAAACACCATATATTTT. Encoded protein: CASSLDRGSSGNTIYF.

This chain joins TRBV5-4 and TRBJ2-3, with 7 bases lining up with TRBD2. Germline V lookup: CDR1 SGHNT, CDR2 YYREEE (reference sequence). This CDR3 has 14 residues. The V and J ends lost 0 bases and 6 bases, in that order; junction bases with no gene match: 4. Here the CDR3 DNA reads TGTGCCAGCAGCTTGGAGGTGGGAGGGGATACGCAGTATTTT. Its translation is CASSLEVGGDTQYF.

The rearrangement links TRBV27 to TRBJ1-1; 8 bases are a match to TRBD1. Per the germline V gene, CDR1 is MNHEY and CDR2 is SMNVEV (reference sequence). The V and J ends lost 6 bases and 1 base, in that order; junction bases with no gene match: 4. There are 14 residues in the CDR3. The CDR3 coding sequence is TGTGCCAGCAGGCAGGGGGCCTCGAACACTGAAGCTTTCTTT. Protein sequence: CASRQGASNTEAFF.

DNA of the CDR3: TGTGCCAGCAGTTTACAGGGGAACACTGAAGCTTTCTTT. Its protein is CASSLQGNTEAFF. The rearrangement joins TRBV12-3 or TRBV12-4 to TRBJ1-1; the D gene is possibly TRBD1 (5 bases). This CDR3 has 13 amino acids. V was pared by 2 bases and J by 1 base, with 5 bases between.

This clone has a single count. The rearrangement uses TRBV6-6 and TRBJ2-1; 11 bases agree with TRBD2. Trimming at V came to 6 bases and at J to 6 bases, leaving 7 bases not matched to a gene. Germline V gene lookup returns CDR1 MNHNY and CDR2 SVGAGI (reference sequence). The CDR3 is 15 amino acids. The CDR3 region has the DNA TGTGCCAGCAGCCCGGGACTAGCGGCACTCAATGAGCAGTTCTTC. Translation: CASSPGLAALNEQFF.

The chain is built from TRBV11-3 and TRBJ2-3; maybe TRBD2 (6 bases). V lost 1 base and J 6 bases, leaving 11 bases between the germline ends. Germline CDR1 SGHNT, CDR2 YENEEA. The length of the CDR3 is 14 residues. The CDR3 loop is CASSLGRGFDTQYF. CDR3 DNA: TGTGCCAGCAGCTTAGGACGGGGGTTTGATACGCAGTATTTT.

This chain connects TRBV6-6 to TRBJ1-5, with D unresolved. CDR3 length: 14 residues. The germline V gene encodes CDR1 MNHNY and CDR2 SVGAGI (reference sequence). Between the trimmed V and J ends, which lost 2 bases and 2 bases, there was a span of 7 bases. CDR3 residues: CASSYGGRNQPQHF. The CDR3 DNA follows: TGTGCCAGCAGTTACGGCGGGCGCAATCAGCCCCAGCATTTT.